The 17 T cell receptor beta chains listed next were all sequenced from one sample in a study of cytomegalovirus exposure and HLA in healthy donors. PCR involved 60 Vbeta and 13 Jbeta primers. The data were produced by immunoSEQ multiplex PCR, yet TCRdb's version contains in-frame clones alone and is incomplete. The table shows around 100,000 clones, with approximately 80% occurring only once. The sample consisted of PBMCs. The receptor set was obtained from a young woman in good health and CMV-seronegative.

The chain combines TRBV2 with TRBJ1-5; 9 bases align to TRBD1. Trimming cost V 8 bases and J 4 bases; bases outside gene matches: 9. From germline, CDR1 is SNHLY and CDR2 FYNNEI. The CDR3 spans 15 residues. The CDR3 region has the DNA TGTGCCAGCCGTACCGGACAGGGGAGGAATCAGCCCCAGCATTTT. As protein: CASRTGQGRNQPQHF.

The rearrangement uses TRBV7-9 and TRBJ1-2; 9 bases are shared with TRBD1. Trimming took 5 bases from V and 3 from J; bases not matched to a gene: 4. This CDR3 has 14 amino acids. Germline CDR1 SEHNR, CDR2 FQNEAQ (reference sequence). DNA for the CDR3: TGTGCCAGCAGCCCCCGGGACAGGGACTATGGCTACACCTTC. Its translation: CASSPRDRDYGYTF. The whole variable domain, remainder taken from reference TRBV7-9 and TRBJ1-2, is DTGVSQNPRHKITKRGQNVTFRCDPISEHNRLYWYRQTLGQGPEFLTYFQNEAQLEKSRLLSDRFSAERPKGSFSTLEIQRTEQGDSAMYLCASSPRDRDYGYTFGSGTRLTVV.

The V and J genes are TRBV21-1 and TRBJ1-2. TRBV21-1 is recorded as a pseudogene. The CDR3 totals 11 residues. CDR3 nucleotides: TGTGCCAGCACCCCTCGGAAGTTCCGGGACTTC. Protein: CASTPRKFRDF.

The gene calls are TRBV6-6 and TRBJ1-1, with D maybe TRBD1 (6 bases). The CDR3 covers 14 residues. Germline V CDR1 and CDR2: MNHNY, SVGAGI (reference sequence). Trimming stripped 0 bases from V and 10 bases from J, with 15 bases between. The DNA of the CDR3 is TGTGCCAGCAGTTACTCGACAGGCCCCTACCGAGCTTTCTTT. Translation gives CASSYSTGPYRAFF.

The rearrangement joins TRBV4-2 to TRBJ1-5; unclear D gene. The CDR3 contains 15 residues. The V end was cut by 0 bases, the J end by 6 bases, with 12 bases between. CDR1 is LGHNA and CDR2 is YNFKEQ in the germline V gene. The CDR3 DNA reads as TGTGCCAGCAGCCAAGATCTTGCGGCCGGTCAGCCCCAGCATTTT. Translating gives CASSQDLAAGQPQHF.

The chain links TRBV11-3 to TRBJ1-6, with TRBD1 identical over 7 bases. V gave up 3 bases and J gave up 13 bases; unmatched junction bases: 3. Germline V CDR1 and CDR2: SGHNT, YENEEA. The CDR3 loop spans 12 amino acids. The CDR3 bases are TGTGCCAGCAGCTTCCAGGGGGACCCCCTCCACTTT. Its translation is CASSFQGDPLHF.

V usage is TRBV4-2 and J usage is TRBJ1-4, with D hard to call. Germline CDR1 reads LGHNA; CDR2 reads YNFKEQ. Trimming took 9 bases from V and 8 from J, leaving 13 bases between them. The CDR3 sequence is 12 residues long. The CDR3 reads CASRQREEKLFF. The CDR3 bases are TGTGCCAGTAGACAACGGGAAGAAAAACTGTTTTTT.

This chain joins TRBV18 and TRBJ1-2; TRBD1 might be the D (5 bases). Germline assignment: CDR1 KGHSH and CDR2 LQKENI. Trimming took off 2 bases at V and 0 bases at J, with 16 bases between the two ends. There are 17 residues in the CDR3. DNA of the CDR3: TGTGCCAGCTCACCAGGGCCAGGGTCGGCTTCTAACTATGGCTACACCTTC. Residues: CASSPGPGSASNYGYTF.

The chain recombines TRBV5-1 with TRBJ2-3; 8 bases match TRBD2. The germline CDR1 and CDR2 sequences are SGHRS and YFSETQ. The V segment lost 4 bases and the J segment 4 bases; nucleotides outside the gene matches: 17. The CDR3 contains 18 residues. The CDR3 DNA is TGCGCCAGCAGCGCCCCCCCGATAGGGGCGGGGGGCGCAGATACGCAGTATTTT. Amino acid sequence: CASSAPPIGAGGADTQYF.

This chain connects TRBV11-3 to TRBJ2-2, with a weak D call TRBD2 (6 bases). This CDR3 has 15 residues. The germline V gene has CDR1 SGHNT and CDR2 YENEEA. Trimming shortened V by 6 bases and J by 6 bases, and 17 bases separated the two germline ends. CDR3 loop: CASSGGVGVAGELFF. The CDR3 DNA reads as TGTGCCAGCAGTGGAGGGGTCGGTGTCGCCGGGGAGCTGTTTTTT.

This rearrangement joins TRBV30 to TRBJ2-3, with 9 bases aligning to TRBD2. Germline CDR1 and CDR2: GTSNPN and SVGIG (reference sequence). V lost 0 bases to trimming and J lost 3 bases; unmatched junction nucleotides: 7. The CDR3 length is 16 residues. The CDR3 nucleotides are TGTGCCTGGAGTGTACTAGCGGGCCCGGGGACAGATACGCAGTATTTT. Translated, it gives CAWSVLAGPGTDTQYF.

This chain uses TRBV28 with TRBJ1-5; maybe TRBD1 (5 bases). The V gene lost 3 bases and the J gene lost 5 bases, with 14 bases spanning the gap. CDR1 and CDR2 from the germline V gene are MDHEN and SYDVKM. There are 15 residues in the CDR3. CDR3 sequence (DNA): TGTGCCAGCAGTTTGGCAGGGCCAGAGTATCAGCCCCAGCATTTT. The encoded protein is CASSLAGPEYQPQHF.

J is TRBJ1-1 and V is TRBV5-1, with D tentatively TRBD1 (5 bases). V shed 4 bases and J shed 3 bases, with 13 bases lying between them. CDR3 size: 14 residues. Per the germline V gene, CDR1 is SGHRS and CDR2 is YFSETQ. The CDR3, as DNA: TGCGCCAGCAGCCCCAGGGCGGCGGACACTGAAGCTTTCTTT. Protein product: CASSPRAADTEAFF.

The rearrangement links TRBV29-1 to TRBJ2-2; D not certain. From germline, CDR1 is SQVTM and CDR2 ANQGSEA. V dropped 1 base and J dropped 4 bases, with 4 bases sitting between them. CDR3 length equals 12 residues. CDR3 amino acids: CSVEVLTGELFF. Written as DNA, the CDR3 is TGCAGCGTTGAAGTCCTCACCGGGGAGCTGTTTTTT.

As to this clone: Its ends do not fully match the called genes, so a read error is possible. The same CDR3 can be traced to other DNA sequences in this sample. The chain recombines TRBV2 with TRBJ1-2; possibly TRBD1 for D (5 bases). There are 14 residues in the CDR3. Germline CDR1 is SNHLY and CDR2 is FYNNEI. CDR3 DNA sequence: TGTGCCAGCAGTGACACTGGGGGGGAGTATGGCTATACCTTC. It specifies CASSDTGGEYGYTF. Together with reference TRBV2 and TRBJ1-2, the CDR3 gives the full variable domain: EPEVTQTPSHQVTQMGQEVILRCVPISNHLYFYWYRQILGQKVEFLVSFYNNEISEKSEIFDDQFSVERPDGSNFTLKIRSTKLEDSAMYFCASSDTGGEYGYTFGSGTRLTVV.

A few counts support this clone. This CDR3 is CASSLLADTQYF. CDR3 coding DNA: TGCGCCAGCAGCTTACTAGCAGATACGCAGTATTTT. The chain recombines TRBV5-1 with TRBJ2-3, with a tentative D call TRBD2 (5 bases). CDR1 and CDR2 (germline): SGHRS, YFSETQ. V was pared by 2 bases and J by 4 bases, with 5 bases between. The CDR3 has 12 residues.

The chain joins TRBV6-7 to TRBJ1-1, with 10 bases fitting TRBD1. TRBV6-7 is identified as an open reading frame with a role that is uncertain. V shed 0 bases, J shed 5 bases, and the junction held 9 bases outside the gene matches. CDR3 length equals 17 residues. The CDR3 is CASSYSMGGQGETEAFF. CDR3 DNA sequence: TGTGCCAGCAGTTACTCGATGGGTGGACAGGGGGAAACTGAAGCTTTCTTT.